What follows are 10 T cell receptor beta chains derived from one specimen sequenced in a study of T-cell reconstitution after alpha-beta-depleted transplantation in children. Unique molecular identifiers were incorporated when the TCRbeta library was constructed. TCRdb re-called the PCR reads through MiXCR, storing one row per CDR3 protein. The sample lists 580,000 or so distinct CDR3 sequences; approximately 22% were seen once. Material: PBMCs, mostly from graft donor cells, obtained 360 days after TCRalphabeta/CD19-depleted stem cell transplant. These receptors originate from a boy younger than two who had a stem cell transplant for acute myeloid leukemia, so the T cells may come from the graft donor.

This clonotype was observed a single time. J is TRBJ1-5 and V is TRBV28; D possibly corresponds to TRBD1 (5 bases). There are 17 residues in the CDR3. V lost 6 bases, J lost 3 bases, and 21 bases lay in between. Per germline, CDR1 MDHEN and CDR2 SYDVKM. The CDR3 DNA sequence: TGTGCCAGCAGCCCCACCTGGGGCGGCTCCTACAATCAGCCCCAGCATTTT. This translates into CASSPTWGGSYNQPQHF.

This clonotype appeared a single time. V usage is TRBV27 and J usage is TRBJ2-1; D is unclear. V was cut by 8 bases and J by 9 bases, with 26 bases left in between. From germline, CDR1 is MNHEY and CDR2 SMNVEV (reference sequence). This CDR3 is 16 amino acids long. CDR3 bases: TGTGCCAGCCTTCCCGGCGGATCCCCCTCGGGTGTTGAGCAGTTCTTC. It encodes CASLPGGSPSGVEQFF.

The chain uses TRBV20-1 and TRBJ1-2; no firm D call. The CDR3 runs 11 residues. Trimming pared 6 bases from V and 4 bases from J, leaving 9 bases between. From germline, CDR1 is DFQATT and CDR2 SNEGSKA (reference sequence). The CDR3 bases are TGCAGTGCGAGACACAGCTATGGCTACACCTTC. Translation gives CSARHSYGYTF.

This clonotype was recorded a few times. The rearrangement links TRBV20-1 to TRBJ1-2; D may be TRBD1 (5 bases). Trimming removed 5 bases from V and 2 bases from J, with 15 bases in between. The CDR3 is made up of 14 amino acids. CDR1 is DFQATT, CDR2 SNEGSKA, per germline (reference sequence). As DNA, the CDR3 is TGCAGTGCTCTTACCGGGGCCGCAAACTATGGCTACACCTTC. Translation gives CSALTGAANYGYTF.

The rearrangement uses TRBV6-6 and TRBJ2-5; 11 nucleotides align to TRBD2. The CDR3 extends over 13 amino acids. V dropped 5 bases and J dropped 7; count of bases not matched to a gene: 3. Looked up from germline, CDR1 is MNHNY and CDR2 is SVGAGI (reference sequence). The CDR3 loop reads CASSPTSGGTQYF. The CDR3 DNA reads TGTGCCAGCAGTCCCACTAGCGGGGGGACCCAGTACTTC.

This clonotype was recorded a few times. The genes are TRBV5-6 and TRBJ2-3; no clear D. Germline V gene sequence: CDR1 SGHDT, CDR2 YYEEEE. The CDR3 is made up of 14 amino acids. Trimming removed 6 bases at V and 0 bases at J, with 11 bases between. In DNA form, the CDR3 reads TGTGCCAGCATCCTTAGACCGAGCACAGATACGCAGTATTTT. Its protein product is CASILRPSTDTQYF.

The rearrangement joins TRBV20-1 to TRBJ1-2, with 8 nucleotides matching TRBD1. CDR1 is DFQATT, CDR2 SNEGSKA, per germline (reference sequence). After removal of 7 bases from V and 5 bases from J, the junction contained 3 bases not matched to a gene. CDR3 length: 11 residues. Here the CDR3 DNA reads TGCAGTGGCCAGGGGGCGTATGGCTACACCTTC. Amino acid sequence: CSGQGAYGYTF.

This clonotype was counted ten times or more. V usage is TRBV29-1 and J usage is TRBJ2-1; D might be TRBD1 or TRBD2, each matching 5 bases. Germline V lookup: CDR1 SQVTM, CDR2 ANQGSEA. V lost 3 bases and J lost 6, with 15 bases in between. The CDR3 runs to 14 residues. The CDR3 region has the DNA TGCAGCGTTGAGGCGTCCCCCGGGGCCAATGAGCAGTTCTTC. This gives the protein CSVEASPGANEQFF.

This clonotype came up many times. The chain has TRBV12-3 or TRBV12-4 and TRBJ1-5, with TRBD1 as a possible D gene (6 bases). Trimming removed 4 bases from V and 5 bases from J, with 12 bases in between. The CDR3 length is 14 residues. Here the CDR3 reads CASSSDSIHQPQHF. The CDR3 nucleotides read TGTGCCAGCAGTTCGGACAGTATCCATCAGCCCCAGCATTTT.

This clonotype was seen more than once but under ten times. The chain has TRBV24-1 and TRBJ2-1, with 7 bases identical to TRBD1. The CDR3 covers 13 residues. The V gene's germline CDR1 is KGHDR and CDR2 SFDVKD. V gave up 9 bases and J gave up 6 bases; unmatched junction bases: 7. The chain's CDR3 is CATPRGQTNEQFF. CDR3 coding DNA: TGTGCCACCCCGAGGGGGCAGACCAATGAGCAGTTCTTC.